In its sample, the clone carrying this T cell receptor beta chain was seen many times. These data come from a study of regulatory T cells in long-lasting Graves disease. V was clipped by 1 base and J by 6 bases, with 8 bases between them. The CDR3 is 13 amino acids. Noted time point: newly diagnosed GD, antithyroid drugs for less than 3 months. PBMCs were the source of the RNA used for TCR sequencing. Assembly of TCR beta libraries relied on iRepertoire HTBI primers together with Arm-PCR of CDR3 regions. MiXCR, run by TCRdb on the multiplex PCR reads, gives a single entry per CDR3 protein. The sample includes hundreds of thousands of distinct CDR3 sequences, 15% to 20% seen only once; the top ten take roughly 25%. These data were likewise used in another study, on T cells in Graves' hyperthyroidism and ophthalmopathy. That paper states: Graves' hyperthyroidism is called stable when ophthalmopathy does not progress within 18 months. HTBI primers drove first-round RT-PCR of the TCR CDR3.

The clonotype originates from a woman aged 35-65 years with Graves disease. The chain has TRBV12-3 or TRBV12-4 and TRBJ2-3; D uncertain. Sequencing used peripheral blood mononuclear cells (PBMCs), obtained at new diagnosis, from a patient treated with antithyroid drugs. DNA of the CDR3: TGTGCCAGCAGTTTAGGGTGGGCGGATACGCAGTATTTT. Encoded protein: CASSLGWADTQYF.